This T cell receptor (beta chain) is drawn from a study of technical replicates of blood from a handful of donors. Germline assignment: CDR1 ENHRY and CDR2 SYGVKD. V was cut by 4 bases and J by 4 bases, with 11 bases left in between. This CDR3 has 14 residues. The table came from immunoSEQ multiplex PCR; TCRdb's copy has only in-frame clones and leaves some out. The sample holds 55,000 to 65,000 clones, around 93% seen once. This clone was recorded once. Sequencing was done on a sample of PBMCs. The chain uses TRBV10-3 and TRBJ1-5, with a weak D call TRBD1 (6 bases). This receptor was taken from a human donor in good health. Some clones in this sample may be carry-over from other donors' samples. The CDR3: CAISGQAPNQPQHF. The CDR3, as DNA: TGTGCCATCAGTGGACAGGCCCCAAATCAGCCCCAGCATTTT.